This T cell receptor beta chain was retrieved from a study of blood T cell repertoires in COVID-19. Study-wide background: Acute-phase and convalescent COVID-19 samples originated in the United States, Italy and Spain. From T cells, B-cell-depleted T cells, or PBMCs came the material, which was cDNA or gDNA.

Recruited during active infection, patients (from Seattle) were subsequently followed longitudinally. Authors' analysis steps: From reference gene primer amplification, estimates of nucleated cell counts were derived. TCRdb's table, derived via immunoSEQ multiplex PCR, lists solely in-frame clones and lacks some. V, J and clone size reflect that table, while D and trimming were determined from the DNA. The sample lists some 180,000 clones, more than 85% seen once, with under 3% in the top ten. The CDR3 contains 15 residues. Germline V gene sequence: CDR1 MNHEY, CDR2 SVGEGT. V gave up 6 bases and J gave up 3 bases; unmatched junction bases: 9.

The chain links TRBV6-2 or TRBV6-3 to TRBJ2-7; the match to TRBD2 covers 9 bases. The specimen was peripheral blood. This sequence originates from an elderly woman with COVID-19, enrolled during active disease. CDR3 sequence: CASSRVAGVGYEQYF. CDR3 nucleotides: TGTGCCAGCAGCCGAGTAGCGGGAGTTGGCTACGAGCAGTACTTC.